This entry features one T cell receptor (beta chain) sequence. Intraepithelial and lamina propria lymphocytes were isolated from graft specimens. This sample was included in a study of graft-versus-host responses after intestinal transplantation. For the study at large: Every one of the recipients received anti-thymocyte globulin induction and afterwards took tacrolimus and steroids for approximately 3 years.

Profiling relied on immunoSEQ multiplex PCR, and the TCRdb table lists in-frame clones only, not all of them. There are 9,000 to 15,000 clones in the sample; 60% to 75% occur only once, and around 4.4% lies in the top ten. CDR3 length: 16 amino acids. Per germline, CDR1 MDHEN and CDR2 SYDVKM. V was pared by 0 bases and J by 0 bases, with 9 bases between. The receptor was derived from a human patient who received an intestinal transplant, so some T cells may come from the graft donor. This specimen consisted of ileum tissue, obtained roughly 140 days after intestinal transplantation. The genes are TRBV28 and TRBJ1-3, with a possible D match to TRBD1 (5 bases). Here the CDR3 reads CASSLWNRPSGNTIYF. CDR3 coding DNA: TGTGCCAGCAGTTTATGGAACAGGCCCTCTGGAAACACCATATATTTT.